This TCR beta chain appears in the sequencing data of a study of blood T cell repertoires in COVID-19. For the study at large: From T cells, B-cell-depleted T cells, or PBMCs came the material, which was cDNA or gDNA.

Clones were sequenced by immunoSEQ multiplex PCR, and TCRdb holds only the in-frame ones, with some missing. The sample lists some 200,000 clones; about 85% were seen once. This clone was observed once. V gave up 2 bases and J gave up 8 bases, with 11 bases separating them. The CDR3 is 13 residues long. The germline CDR1 and CDR2 sequences are SGHRS and YFSETQ. Seattle-derived patients entered the study during active infection and were followed longitudinally. The rearrangement uses TRBV5-1 and TRBJ2-4, with D unclear. The specimen was peripheral blood. This sequence originates from a woman aged 70-85 years with COVID-19, enrolled during active disease. In nucleotides, the CDR3 is TGCGCCAGCAGCTTTGGCGGCCTGGACATTCAGTACTTC. Protein: CASSFGGLDIQYF. Complete variable domain (other parts from reference TRBV5-1 and TRBJ2-4): KAGVTQTPRYLIKTRGQQVTLSCSPISGHRSVSWYQQTPGQGLQFLFEYFSETQRNKGNFPGRFSGRQFSNSRSEMNVSTLELGDSALYLCASSFGGLDIQYFGAGTRLSVL.